This entry describes one TCR beta chain. The sample comes from a study of blood T cell repertoires in COVID-19. Produced via immunoSEQ multiplex PCR; TCRdb's table is partial and in-frame only. The data hold some 260,000 clones, with under 85% observed a single time. Germline V CDR1 and CDR2: MNHEY, SMNVEV (reference sequence). This CDR3 is 14 amino acids long. V gave up 6 bases and J gave up 4 bases; unmatched junction bases: 3. J is TRBJ2-3 and V is TRBV27; 11 bases are a match to TRBD2. The sequencing sample was made of peripheral blood. The sequence was collected from a woman in her forties with active or convalescent COVID-19. CDR3: CASSLAGGADTQYF. In DNA, the CDR3 is TGTGCCAGCAGCCTAGCGGGGGGTGCAGATACGCAGTATTTT.